These 9 T cell receptor beta chains were sequenced from one sample in a study of blood T cell repertoires in COVID-19. This table comes from immunoSEQ multiplex PCR, and its TCRdb copy is limited to in-frame clones, with some not included. The table includes about 200,000 clones, 70% to 85% detected once. Material for sequencing was peripheral blood. All receptors derive from a human donor with acute or convalescent COVID-19. The donor label of this sample is uncertain.

This rearrangement joins TRBV9 to TRBJ1-4, with 9 bases lining up with TRBD1. The CDR3 contains 14 residues. V shed 3 bases, J shed 8 bases, and the junction held 5 bases outside the gene matches. CDR1 SGDLS and CDR2 YYNGEE come from the germline V gene. DNA for the CDR3: TGTGCCAGCAGCGCCGGGACAGGGCGAGAAAAACTGTTTTTT. Translation: CASSAGTGREKLFF.

This sequence joins TRBV10-3 and TRBJ2-7, with 7 positions matching TRBD2. Germline V CDR1 and CDR2: ENHRY, SYGVKD. The CDR3 has 14 residues. V trimming: 2 bases; J trimming: 6 bases; junction bases outside the gene matches: 7. CDR3 loop: CAISEGLAVIEQYF. The CDR3 nucleotides are TGTGCCATCAGTGAGGGTCTAGCGGTTATCGAGCAGTACTTC.

The chain uses TRBV7-9 and TRBJ1-6, with D possibly matching TRBD1 (6 bases). V shed 6 bases and J shed 8 bases, with 14 bases lying between them. The germline V gene has CDR1 SEHNR and CDR2 FQNEAQ (reference sequence). This CDR3 has 14 residues. The CDR3 spells CASRSDGGHSPLHF. The CDR3 DNA reads TGTGCCAGCAGAAGTGACGGGGGGCATTCACCCCTCCACTTT. The variable domain in full, completed from reference TRBV7-9 and TRBJ1-6, reads DTGVSQNPRHKITKRGQNVTFRCDPISEHNRLYWYRQTLGQGPEFLTYFQNEAQLEKSRLLSDRFSAERPKGSFSTLEIQRTEQGDSAMYLCASRSDGGHSPLHFGNGTRLTVT.

V usage is TRBV28 and J usage is TRBJ1-6; no firm D call. Germline CDR1 and CDR2: MDHEN and SYDVKM. The CDR3 loop spans 12 amino acids. Trimming pared 5 bases from V and 16 bases from J, leaving 15 bases between. CDR3 protein: CASSVTEKPLHF. For the CDR3, the DNA is TGTGCCAGCAGTGTCACAGAGAAGCCACTCCACTTT.

This clone was seen once. This sequence joins TRBV6-5 and TRBJ2-2; the match to TRBD1 covers 9 bases. The V segment lost 2 bases and the J segment 7 bases; nucleotides outside the gene matches: 5. The CDR3 is 15 amino acids. CDR1 is MNHEY, CDR2 SVGAGI, per germline. The CDR3, as DNA: TGTGCCAGCAGTTACGGGACAGGGTTAATCGGGGAGCTGTTTTTT. Translated: CASSYGTGLIGELFF.

Details on this clone: The same CDR3 arises from other DNA sequences in this sample as well. This chain joins TRBV5-1 and TRBJ2-5; D uncertain. CDR1 and CDR2 (germline): SGHRS, YFSETQ. The CDR3 has 12 amino acids. V dropped 4 bases and J dropped 3 bases, with 7 bases sitting between them. CDR3 sequence reads: CASSLGKETQYF. DNA of the CDR3: TGCGCCAGCAGCCTCGGTAAAGAGACCCAGTACTTC.

This clone was observed many times. The CDR3 loop is CASSPTQGWVDSYTF. The DNA for the CDR3 is TGTGCCAGCAGCCCTACACAGGGATGGGTGGATAGCTACACCTTC. The chain uses TRBV9 and TRBJ1-2; tentatively, D is TRBD1 (6 bases). The CDR3 runs 15 residues. From germline, CDR1 is SGDLS and CDR2 YYNGEE. Trimming cost V 4 bases and J 9 bases, with 22 bases left between them.

The rearrangement uses TRBV7-6 and TRBJ1-1; no clear D gene. From germline, CDR1 is SGHVS and CDR2 FNYEAQ. CDR3 length: 15 amino acids. Trimming removed 0 bases at V and 2 bases at J, with 10 bases between. This chain's CDR3 is CASSLAGGHNTEAFF. As DNA, the CDR3 is TGTGCCAGCAGCTTAGCCGGAGGGCACAACACTGAAGCTTTCTTT.

The chain joins TRBV7-9 to TRBJ1-1, with D perhaps TRBD1 (5 bases). In germline, CDR1 is SEHNR, CDR2 FQNEAQ (reference sequence). The CDR3 sequence is 13 residues long. V was pared by 5 bases and J by 1 base, with 8 bases between. CDR3 amino acids: CASSPGQNTEAFF. The CDR3 bases are TGTGCCAGCAGCCCCGGACAGAACACTGAAGCTTTCTTT. Looking up the rest from reference TRBV7-9 and TRBJ1-1 gives the full variable domain: DTGVSQNPRHKITKRGQNVTFRCDPISEHNRLYWYRQTLGQGPEFLTYFQNEAQLEKSRLLSDRFSAERPKGSFSTLEIQRTEQGDSAMYLCASSPGQNTEAFFGQGTRLTVV.